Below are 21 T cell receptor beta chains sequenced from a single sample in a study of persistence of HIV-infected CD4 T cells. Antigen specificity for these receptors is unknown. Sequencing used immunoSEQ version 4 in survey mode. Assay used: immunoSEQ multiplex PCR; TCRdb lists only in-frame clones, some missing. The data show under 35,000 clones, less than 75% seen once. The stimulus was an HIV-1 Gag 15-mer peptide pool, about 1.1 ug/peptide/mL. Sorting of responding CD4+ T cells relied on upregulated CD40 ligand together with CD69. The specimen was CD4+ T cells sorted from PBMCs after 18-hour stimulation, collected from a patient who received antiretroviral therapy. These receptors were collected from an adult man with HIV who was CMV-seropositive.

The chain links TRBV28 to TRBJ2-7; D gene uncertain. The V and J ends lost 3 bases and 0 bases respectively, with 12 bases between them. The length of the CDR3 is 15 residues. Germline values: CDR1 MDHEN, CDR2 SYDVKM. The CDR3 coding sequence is TGTGCCAGCAGTTTGGATCCGAGGAGCTCCTACGAGCAGTACTTC. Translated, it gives CASSLDPRSSYEQYF.

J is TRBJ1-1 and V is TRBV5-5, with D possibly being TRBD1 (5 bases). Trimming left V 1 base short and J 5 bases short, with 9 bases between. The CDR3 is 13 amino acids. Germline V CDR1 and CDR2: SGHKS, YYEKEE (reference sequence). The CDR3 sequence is CASSLRGRTEAFF. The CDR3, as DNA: TGTGCCAGCAGCTTGCGGGGGAGAACTGAAGCTTTCTTT.

CDR3 in DNA: TGTGCCAGCAGTGAAGGAAACAGGGGAGGTTCACCCCTCCACTTT. It codes for CASSEGNRGGSPLHF. This chain links TRBV6-4 with TRBJ1-6, with 7 bases matching TRBD1. Germline V gene lookup returns CDR1 MRHNA and CDR2 SNTAGT. The CDR3 consists of 15 residues. With 3 bases clipped from V and 9 bases from J, the junction kept 8 bases outside the gene matches.

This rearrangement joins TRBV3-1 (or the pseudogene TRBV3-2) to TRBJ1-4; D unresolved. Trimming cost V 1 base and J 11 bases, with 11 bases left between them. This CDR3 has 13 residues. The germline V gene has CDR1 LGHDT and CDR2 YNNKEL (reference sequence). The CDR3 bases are TGTGCCAGCAGCCAAGGTCTACAGAAGAAACTGTTTTTT. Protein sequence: CASSQGLQKKLFF.

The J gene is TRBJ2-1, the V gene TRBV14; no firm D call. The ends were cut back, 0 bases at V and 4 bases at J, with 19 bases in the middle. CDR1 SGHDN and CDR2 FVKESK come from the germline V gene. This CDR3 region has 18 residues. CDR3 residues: CASSQEIGISWGYNEQFF. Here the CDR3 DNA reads TGTGCCAGCAGCCAAGAGATAGGAATCAGTTGGGGTTACAATGAGCAGTTCTTC.

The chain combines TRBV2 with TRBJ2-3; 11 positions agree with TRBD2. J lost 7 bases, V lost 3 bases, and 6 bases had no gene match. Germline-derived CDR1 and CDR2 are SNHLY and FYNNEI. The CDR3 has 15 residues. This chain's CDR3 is CASSDPSGGRNTQYF. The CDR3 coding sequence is TGTGCCAGCAGTGACCCTAGCGGGGGGCGAAATACGCAGTATTTT.

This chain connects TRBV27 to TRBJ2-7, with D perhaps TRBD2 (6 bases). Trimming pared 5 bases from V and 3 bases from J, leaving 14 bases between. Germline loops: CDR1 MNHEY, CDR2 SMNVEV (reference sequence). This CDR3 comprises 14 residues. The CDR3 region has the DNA TGTGCCAGCAGTACCGGGACTTTTGGCTACGAGCAGTACTTC. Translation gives CASSTGTFGYEQYF.

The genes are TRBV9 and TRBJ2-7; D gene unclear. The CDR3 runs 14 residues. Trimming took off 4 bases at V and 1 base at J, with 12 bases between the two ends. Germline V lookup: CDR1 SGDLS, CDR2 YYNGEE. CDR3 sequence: CASSPVGSSYEQYF. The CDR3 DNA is TGTGCCAGCAGCCCCGTAGGGTCTTCCTACGAGCAGTACTTC.

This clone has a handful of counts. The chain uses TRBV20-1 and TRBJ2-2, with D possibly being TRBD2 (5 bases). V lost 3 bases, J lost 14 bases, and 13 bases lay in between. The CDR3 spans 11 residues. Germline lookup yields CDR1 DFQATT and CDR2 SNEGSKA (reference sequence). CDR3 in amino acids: CSASRRAQLFF. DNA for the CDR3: TGCAGTGCTAGTAGGCGGGCACAACTGTTTTTT.

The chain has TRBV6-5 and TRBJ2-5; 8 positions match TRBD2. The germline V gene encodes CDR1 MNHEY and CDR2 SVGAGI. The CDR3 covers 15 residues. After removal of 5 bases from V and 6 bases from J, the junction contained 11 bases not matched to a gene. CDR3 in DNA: TGTGCCAGCAGTCCCGGGAGGGCCCCCCAGCAGACCCAGTACTTC. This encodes CASSPGRAPQQTQYF.

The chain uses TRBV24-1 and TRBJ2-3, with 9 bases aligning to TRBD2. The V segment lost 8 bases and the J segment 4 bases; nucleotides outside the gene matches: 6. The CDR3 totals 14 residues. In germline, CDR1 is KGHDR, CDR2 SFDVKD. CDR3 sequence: CATMRGGGADTQYF. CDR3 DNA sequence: TGTGCCACCATGCGTGGCGGGGGGGCAGATACGCAGTATTTT.

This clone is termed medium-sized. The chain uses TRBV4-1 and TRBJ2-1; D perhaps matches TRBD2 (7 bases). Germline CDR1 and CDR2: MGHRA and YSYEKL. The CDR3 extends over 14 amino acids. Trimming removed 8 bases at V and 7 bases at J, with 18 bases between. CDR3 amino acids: CASRAGAQENEQFF. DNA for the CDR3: TGCGCCAGCCGCGCGGGGGCCCAGGAAAATGAGCAGTTCTTC.

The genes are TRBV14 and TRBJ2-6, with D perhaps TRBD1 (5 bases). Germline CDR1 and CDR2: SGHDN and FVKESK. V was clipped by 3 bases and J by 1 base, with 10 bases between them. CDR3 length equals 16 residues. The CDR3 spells CASSQDTVSGANVLTF. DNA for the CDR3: TGTGCCAGCAGCCAGGACACCGTATCTGGGGCCAACGTCCTGACTTTC.

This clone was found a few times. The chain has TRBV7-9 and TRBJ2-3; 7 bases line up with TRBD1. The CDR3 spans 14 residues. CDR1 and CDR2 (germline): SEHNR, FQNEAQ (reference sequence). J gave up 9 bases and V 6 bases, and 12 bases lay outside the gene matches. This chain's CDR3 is CASSHNQGQRTQYF. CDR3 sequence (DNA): TGTGCCAGCAGTCATAACCAGGGACAGAGAACGCAGTATTTT.

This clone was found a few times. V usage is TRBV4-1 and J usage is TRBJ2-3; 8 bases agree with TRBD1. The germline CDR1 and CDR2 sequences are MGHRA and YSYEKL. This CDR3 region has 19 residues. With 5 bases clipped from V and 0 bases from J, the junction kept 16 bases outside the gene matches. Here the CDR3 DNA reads TGCGCCAGCAGCTTCAGGGGGCAGACGGCGGGGCGAAGCACAGATACGCAGTATTTT. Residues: CASSFRGQTAGRSTDTQYF.

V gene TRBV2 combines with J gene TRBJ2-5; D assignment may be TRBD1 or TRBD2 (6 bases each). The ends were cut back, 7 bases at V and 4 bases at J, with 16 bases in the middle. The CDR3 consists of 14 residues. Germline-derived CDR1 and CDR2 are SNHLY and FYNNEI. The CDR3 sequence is CASIKGGSGETQYF. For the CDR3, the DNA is TGTGCCAGCATCAAGGGGGGTAGCGGAGAGACCCAGTACTTC.

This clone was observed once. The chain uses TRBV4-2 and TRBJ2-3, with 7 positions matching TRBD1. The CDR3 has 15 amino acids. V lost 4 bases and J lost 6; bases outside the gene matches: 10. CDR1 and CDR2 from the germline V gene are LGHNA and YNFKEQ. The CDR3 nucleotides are TGTGCCAGCAGCCTCGGACAGGAGGCCGCGGATACGCAGTATTTT. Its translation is CASSLGQEAADTQYF.

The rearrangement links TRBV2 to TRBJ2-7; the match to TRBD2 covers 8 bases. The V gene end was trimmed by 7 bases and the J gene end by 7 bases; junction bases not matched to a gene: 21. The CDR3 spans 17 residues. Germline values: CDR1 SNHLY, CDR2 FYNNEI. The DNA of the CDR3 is TGTGCCAGCACCCTCTTGAGGCCGGGGGGGTTGTCCGGTGAGCAGTACTTC. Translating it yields CASTLLRPGGLSGEQYF.

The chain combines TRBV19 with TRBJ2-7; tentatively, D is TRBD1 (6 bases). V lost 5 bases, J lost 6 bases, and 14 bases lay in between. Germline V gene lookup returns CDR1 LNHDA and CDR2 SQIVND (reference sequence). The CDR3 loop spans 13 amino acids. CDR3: CASSDWGRGEQYF. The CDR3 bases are TGTGCCAGTAGTGATTGGGGGCGAGGCGAGCAGTACTTC.

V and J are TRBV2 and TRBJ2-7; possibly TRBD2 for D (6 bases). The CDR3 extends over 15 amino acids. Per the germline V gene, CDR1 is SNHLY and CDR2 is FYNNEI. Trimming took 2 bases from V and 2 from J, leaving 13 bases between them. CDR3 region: CASSEQGGATYEQYF. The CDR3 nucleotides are TGTGCCAGCAGTGAACAGGGCGGGGCGACCTACGAGCAGTACTTC.

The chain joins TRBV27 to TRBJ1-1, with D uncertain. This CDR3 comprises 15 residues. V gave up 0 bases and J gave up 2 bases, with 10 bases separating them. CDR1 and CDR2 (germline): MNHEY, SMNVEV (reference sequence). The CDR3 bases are TGTGCCAGCAGTTTATCCCAAGGGTTAAACACTGAAGCTTTCTTT. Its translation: CASSLSQGLNTEAFF.